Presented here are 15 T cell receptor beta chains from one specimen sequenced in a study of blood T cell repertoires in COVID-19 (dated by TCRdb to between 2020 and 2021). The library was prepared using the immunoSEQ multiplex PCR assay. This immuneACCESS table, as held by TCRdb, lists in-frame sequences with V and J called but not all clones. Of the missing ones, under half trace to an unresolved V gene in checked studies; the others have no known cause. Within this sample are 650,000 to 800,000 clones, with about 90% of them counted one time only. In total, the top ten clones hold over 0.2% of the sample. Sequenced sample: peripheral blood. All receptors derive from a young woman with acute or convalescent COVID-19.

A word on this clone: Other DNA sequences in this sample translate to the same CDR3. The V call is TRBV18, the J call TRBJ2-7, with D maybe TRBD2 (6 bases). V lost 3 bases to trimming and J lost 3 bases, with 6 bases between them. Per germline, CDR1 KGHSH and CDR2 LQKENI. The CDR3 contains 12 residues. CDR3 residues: CASSPGGYEQYF. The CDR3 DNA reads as TGTGCCAGCTCACCGGGGGGCTACGAGCAGTACTTC.

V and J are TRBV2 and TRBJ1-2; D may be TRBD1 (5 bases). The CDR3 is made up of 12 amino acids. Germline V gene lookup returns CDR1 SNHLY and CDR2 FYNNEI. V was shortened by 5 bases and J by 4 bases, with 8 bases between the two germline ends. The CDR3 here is CASSLTAYGYTF. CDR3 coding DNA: TGTGCCAGCAGTTTGACAGCCTATGGCTACACCTTC.

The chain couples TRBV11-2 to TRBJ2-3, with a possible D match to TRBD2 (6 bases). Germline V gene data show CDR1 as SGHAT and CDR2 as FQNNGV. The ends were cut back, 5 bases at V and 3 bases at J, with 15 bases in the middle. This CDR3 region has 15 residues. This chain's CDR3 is CASSPLRGETDTQYF. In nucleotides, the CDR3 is TGTGCCAGCAGCCCTTTACGCGGGGAGACAGATACGCAGTATTTT.

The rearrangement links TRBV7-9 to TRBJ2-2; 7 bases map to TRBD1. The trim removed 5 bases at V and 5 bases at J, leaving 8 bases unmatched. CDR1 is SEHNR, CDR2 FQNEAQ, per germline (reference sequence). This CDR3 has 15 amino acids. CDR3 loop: CASSPDRDGTGELFF. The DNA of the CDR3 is TGTGCCAGCAGCCCAGACAGGGATGGAACCGGGGAGCTGTTTTTT.

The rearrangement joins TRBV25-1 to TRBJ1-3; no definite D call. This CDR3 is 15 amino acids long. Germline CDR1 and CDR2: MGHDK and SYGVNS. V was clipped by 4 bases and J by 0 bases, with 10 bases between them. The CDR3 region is CASSVQSASGNTIYF. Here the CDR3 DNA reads TGTGCCAGCAGTGTACAGTCAGCCTCTGGAAACACCATATATTTT.

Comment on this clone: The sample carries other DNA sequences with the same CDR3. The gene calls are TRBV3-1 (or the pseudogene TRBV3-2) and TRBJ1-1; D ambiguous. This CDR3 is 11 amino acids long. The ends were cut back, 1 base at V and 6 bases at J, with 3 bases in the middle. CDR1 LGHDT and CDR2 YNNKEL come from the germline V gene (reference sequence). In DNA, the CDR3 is TGTGCCAGCAGCCAAGGCGCTGAAGCTTTCTTT. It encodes CASSQGAEAFF.

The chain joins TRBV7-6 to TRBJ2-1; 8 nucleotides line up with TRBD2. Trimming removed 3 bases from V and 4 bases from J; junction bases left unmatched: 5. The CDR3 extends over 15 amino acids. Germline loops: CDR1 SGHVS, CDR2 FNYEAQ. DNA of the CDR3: TGTGCCAGCAGCTTCACCGGGGGGGCATACAATGAGCAGTTCTTC. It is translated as CASSFTGGAYNEQFF. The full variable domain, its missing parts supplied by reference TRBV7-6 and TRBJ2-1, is GAGVSQSPRYKVTKRGQDVALRCDPISGHVSLYWYRQALGQGPEFLTYFNYEAQQDKSGLPNDRFSAERPEGSISTLTIQRTEQRDSAMYRCASSFTGGAYNEQFFGPGTRLTVL.

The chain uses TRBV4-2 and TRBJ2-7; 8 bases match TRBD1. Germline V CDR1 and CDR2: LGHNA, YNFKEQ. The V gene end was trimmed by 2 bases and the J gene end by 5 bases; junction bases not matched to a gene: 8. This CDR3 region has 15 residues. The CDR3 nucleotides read TGTGCCAGCAGCCAATTCGACAGGGGCCACCACGAGCAGTACTTC. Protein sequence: CASSQFDRGHHEQYF.

The CDR3 DNA reads as TGTGCTAGTGGTTTGGTACGGGGGTTCGGTTACGATGGCTACACCTTC. Amino acids: CASGLVRGFGYDGYTF. This chain uses TRBV12-5 with TRBJ1-2; maybe TRBD1 (5 bases). CDR3 size: 16 residues. Germline V gene data show CDR1 as LGHNT and CDR2 as FRNRAP. V lost 0 bases to trimming and J lost 6 bases, with 17 bases between them.

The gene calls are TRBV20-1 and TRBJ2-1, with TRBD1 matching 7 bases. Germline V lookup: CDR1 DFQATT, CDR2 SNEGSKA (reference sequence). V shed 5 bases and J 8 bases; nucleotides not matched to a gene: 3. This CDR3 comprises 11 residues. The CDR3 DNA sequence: TGCAGTGCTTCGCAGGGGGATGAGCAGTTCTTC. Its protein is CSASQGDEQFF.

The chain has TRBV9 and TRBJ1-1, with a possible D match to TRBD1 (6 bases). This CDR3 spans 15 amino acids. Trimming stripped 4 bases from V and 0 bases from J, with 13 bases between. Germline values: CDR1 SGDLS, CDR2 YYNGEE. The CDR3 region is CASSPRTEMNTEAFF. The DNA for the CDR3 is TGTGCCAGCAGCCCCCGGACAGAAATGAACACTGAAGCTTTCTTT.

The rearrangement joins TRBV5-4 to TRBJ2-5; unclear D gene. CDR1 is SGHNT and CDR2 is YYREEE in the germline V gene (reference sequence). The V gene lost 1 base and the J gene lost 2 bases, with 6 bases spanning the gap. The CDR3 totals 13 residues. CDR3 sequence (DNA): TGTGCCAGCAGCTTGTTTCTACAAGAGACCCAGTACTTC. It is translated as CASSLFLQETQYF.

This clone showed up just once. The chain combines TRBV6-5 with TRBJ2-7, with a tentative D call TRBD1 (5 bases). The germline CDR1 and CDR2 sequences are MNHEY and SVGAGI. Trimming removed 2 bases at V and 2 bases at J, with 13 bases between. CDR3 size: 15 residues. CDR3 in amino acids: CASSYDRPSTYEQYF. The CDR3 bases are TGTGCCAGCAGTTACGACAGACCTTCTACCTACGAGCAGTACTTC.

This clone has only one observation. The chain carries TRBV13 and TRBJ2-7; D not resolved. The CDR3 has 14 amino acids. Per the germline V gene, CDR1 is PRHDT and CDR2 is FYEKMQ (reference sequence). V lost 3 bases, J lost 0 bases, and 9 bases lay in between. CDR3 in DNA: TGTGCCAGCAGCTTGCCAGATGCCTCCTACGAGCAGTACTTC. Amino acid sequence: CASSLPDASYEQYF.

The chain's CDR3 is CASSFRLSGGYTF. The DNA of the CDR3 is TGTGCCAGCAGCTTCCGTCTCAGCGGAGGCTACACCTTC. The chain couples TRBV11-1 to TRBJ1-2; D is ambiguous. CDR3 length: 13 amino acids. Per germline, CDR1 SGHAT and CDR2 FQDESV (reference sequence). Trimming shortened V by 3 bases and J by 8 bases, and 13 bases separated the two germline ends.